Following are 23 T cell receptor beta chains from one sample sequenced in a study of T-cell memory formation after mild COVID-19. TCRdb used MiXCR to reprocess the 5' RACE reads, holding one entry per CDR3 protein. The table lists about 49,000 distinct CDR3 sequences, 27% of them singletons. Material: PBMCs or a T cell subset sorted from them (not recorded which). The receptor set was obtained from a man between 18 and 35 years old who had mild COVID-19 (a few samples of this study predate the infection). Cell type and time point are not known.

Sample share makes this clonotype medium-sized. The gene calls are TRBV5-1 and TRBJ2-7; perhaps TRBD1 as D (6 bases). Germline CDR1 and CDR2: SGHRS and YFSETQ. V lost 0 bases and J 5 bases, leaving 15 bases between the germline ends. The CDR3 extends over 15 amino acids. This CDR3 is CASSLEGVEGHEQYF. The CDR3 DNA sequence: TGCGCCAGCAGCTTGGAGGGGGTAGAGGGCCACGAGCAGTACTTC.

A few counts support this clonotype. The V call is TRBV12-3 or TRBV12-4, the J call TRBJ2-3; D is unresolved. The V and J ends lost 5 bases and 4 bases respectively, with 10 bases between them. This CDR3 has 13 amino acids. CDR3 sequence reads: CASSLIPPDTQYF. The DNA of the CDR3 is TGTGCCAGCAGTCTCATACCACCAGATACGCAGTATTTT.

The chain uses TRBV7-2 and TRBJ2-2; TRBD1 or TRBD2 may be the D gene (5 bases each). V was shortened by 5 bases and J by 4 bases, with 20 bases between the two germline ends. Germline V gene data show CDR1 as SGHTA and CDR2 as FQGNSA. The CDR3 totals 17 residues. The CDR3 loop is CASSPFFPGSGTGELFF. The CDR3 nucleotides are TGTGCCAGCAGCCCGTTTTTTCCAGGGAGTGGCACCGGGGAGCTGTTTTTT.

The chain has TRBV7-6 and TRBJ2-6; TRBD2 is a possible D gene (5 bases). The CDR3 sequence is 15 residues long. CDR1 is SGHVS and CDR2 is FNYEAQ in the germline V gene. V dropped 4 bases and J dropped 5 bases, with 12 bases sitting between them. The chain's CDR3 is CASSSDIGRANVLTF. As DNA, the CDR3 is TGTGCCAGCAGCTCCGACATCGGGAGGGCCAACGTCCTGACTTTC.

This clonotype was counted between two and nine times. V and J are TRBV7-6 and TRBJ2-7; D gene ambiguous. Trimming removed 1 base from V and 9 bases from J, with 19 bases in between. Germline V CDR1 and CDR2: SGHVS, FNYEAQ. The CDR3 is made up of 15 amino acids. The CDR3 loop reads CASSLGSIDVARQYF. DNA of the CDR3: TGTGCCAGCAGCTTAGGCTCGATAGACGTAGCAAGGCAGTACTTC.

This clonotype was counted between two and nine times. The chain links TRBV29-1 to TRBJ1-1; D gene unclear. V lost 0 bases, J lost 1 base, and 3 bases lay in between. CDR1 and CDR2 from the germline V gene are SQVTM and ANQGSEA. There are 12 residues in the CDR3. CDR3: CSVEDRNTEAFF. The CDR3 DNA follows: TGCAGCGTTGAAGATAGGAACACTGAAGCTTTCTTT.

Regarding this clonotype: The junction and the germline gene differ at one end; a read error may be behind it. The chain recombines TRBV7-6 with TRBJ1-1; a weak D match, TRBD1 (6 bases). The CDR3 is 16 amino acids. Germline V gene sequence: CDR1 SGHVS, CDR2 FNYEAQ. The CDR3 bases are TGTGCCAGCAGCCCCTATGCAGGGGCTGTGAACAATGAAGCTTTCTTT. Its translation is CASSPYAGAVNNEAFF.

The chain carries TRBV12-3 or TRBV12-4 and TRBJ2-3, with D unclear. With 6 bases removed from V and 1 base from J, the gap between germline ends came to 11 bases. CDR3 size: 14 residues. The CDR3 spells CASRGFSGTDTQYF. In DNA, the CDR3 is TGTGCCAGCAGGGGATTCTCGGGCACAGATACGCAGTATTTT.

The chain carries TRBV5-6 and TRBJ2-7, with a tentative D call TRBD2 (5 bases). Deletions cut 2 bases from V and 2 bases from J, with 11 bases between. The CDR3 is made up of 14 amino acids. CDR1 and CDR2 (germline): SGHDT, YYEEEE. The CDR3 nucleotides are TGTGCCAGCAGCTTCGGGGTAGGGCCCTACGAGCAGTACGTC. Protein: CASSFGVGPYEQYV.

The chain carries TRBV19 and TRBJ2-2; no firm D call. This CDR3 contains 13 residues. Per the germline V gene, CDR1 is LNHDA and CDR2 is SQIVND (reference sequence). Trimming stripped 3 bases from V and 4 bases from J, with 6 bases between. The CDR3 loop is CASSITITGELFF. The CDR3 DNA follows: TGTGCCAGTAGTATTACCATCACCGGGGAGCTGTTTTTT.

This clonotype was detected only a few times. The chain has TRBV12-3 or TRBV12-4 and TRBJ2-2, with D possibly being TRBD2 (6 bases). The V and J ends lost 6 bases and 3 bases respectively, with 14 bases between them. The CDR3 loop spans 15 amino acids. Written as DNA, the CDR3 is TGTGCCAGCAGCCGGACTACGCACGACACCGGGGAGCTGTTTTTT. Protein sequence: CASSRTTHDTGELFF.

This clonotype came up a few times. In nucleotides, the CDR3 is TGTGCCAGCAGCCCCGGGAGGGTTGATTCACCCCTCCACTTT. As protein: CASSPGRVDSPLHF. The chain is built from TRBV9 and TRBJ1-6, with unresolved D. V lost 4 bases and J lost 8, with 13 bases in between. The CDR3 runs 14 residues. The V gene's germline CDR1 is SGDLS and CDR2 YYNGEE.

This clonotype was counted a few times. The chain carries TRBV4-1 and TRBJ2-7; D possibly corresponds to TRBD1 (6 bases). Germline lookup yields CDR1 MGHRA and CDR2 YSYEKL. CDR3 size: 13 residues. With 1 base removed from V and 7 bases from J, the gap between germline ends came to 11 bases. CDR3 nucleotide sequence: TGCGCCAGCAGCCAAGGTCAGGGGAGAGAGCAGTACTTC. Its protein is CASSQGQGREQYF.

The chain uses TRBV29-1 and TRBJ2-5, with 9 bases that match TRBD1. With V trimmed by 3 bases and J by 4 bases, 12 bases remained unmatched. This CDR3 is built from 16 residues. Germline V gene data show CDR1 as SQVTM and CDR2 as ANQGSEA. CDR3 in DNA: TGCAGCGTTGAGCCCCCGGGGACAGGGTTTTTAGAGACCCAGTACTTC. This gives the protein CSVEPPGTGFLETQYF.

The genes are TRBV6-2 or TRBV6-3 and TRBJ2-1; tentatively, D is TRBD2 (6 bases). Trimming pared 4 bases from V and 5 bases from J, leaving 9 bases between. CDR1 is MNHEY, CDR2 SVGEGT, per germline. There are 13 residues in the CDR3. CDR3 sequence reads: CASSSGLNNEQFF. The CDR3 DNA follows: TGTGCCAGCAGTTCCGGACTAAACAATGAGCAGTTCTTC.

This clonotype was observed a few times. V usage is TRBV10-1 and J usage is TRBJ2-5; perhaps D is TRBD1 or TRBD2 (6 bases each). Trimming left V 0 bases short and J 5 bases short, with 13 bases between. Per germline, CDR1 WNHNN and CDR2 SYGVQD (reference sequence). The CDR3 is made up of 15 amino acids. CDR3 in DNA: TGCGCCAGCAGTGAGTCTGTAGGGGGGTTCGAGACCCAGTACTTC. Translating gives CASSESVGGFETQYF.

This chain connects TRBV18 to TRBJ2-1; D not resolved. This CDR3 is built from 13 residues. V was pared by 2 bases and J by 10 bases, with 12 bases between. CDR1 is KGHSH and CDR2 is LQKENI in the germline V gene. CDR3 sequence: CASSPYPGWEQFF. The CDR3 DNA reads TGTGCCAGCTCACCATACCCCGGGTGGGAGCAGTTCTTC.

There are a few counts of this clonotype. CDR3 DNA: TGTGCCAGCAGTGACTCCAGCTCTGGGGCCAACGTCCTGACTTTC. Its translation is CASSDSSSGANVLTF. J is TRBJ2-6 and V is TRBV6-4; D call uncertain. The germline CDR1 and CDR2 sequences are MRHNA and SNTAGT. The V and J ends lost 0 bases and 0 bases respectively, with 3 bases between them. The CDR3 sequence is 15 residues long.

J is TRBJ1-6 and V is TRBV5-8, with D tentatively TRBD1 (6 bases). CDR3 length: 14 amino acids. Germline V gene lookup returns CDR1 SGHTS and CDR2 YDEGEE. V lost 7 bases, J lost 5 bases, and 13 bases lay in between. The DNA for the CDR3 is TGTGCCAGCTACCCAGGACAGCATAATTCACCCCTCCACTTT. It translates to CASYPGQHNSPLHF.

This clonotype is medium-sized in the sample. CDR3 sequence (DNA): TGCGCCAGCAGCCAAGCAGGGGGCTCTGGGGCCAACGTCCTGACTTTC. Translation gives CASSQAGGSGANVLTF. The chain employs TRBV4-3 and TRBJ2-6, with TRBD1 identical over 7 bases. The V and J ends lost 1 base and 0 bases, in that order; junction bases with no gene match: 0. The CDR3 has 16 residues. Germline V gives CDR1 LGHNA, CDR2 YSLEER.

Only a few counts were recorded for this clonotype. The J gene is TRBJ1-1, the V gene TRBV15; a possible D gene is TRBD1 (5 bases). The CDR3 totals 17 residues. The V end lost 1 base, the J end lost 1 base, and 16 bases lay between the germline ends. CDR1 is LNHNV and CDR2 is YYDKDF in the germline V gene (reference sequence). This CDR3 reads CATSRGWTRFENTEAFF. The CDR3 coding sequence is TGTGCCACCAGCAGAGGCTGGACACGGTTCGAGAACACTGAAGCTTTCTTT.

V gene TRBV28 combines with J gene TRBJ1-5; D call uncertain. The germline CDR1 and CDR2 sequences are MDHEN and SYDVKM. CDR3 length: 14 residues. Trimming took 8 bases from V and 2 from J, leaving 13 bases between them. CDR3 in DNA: TGTGCCAGCGGATTATACGGACGCAATCAGCCCCAGCATTTT. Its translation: CASGLYGRNQPQHF.

The CDR3 here is CASSLTSGVTDTQYF. The CDR3 bases are TGTGCCAGCAGCCTGACTAGCGGGGTCACAGATACGCAGTATTTT. This chain joins TRBV7-9 and TRBJ2-3, with 11 bases fitting TRBD2. Germline V lookup: CDR1 SEHNR, CDR2 FQNEAQ (reference sequence). Trimming at V came to 5 bases and at J to 2 bases, leaving 3 bases not matched to a gene. The CDR3 extends over 15 amino acids.